This T cell receptor beta chain was retrieved from a study of shared clonotypes between healthy human individuals. Study details: Three CD4 naive, three CD4 memory, two CD8 naive and one CD8 memory plate were used per donor.

Concerning this clone: Its antigen is currently unknown.

General observations from the study: Shared clonotypes across all four donors exceeded non-shared ones in generation probability.

The CDR3 loop spans 14 amino acids. Trimming shortened V by 4 bases and J by 5 bases, and 11 bases separated the two germline ends. Looked up from germline, CDR1 is SEHNR and CDR2 is FQNEAQ (reference sequence). Only in-frame clones appear in the TCRdb table, and some are missing; sequencing was by immunoSEQ multiplex PCR. Altogether around 2.3 million clones are present, 90% to 97% being singletons, with the ten largest covering around 0.13%. The V gene is TRBV7-9, the J gene TRBJ1-4; TRBD1 might be the D (5 bases). The sequenced material came from naive CD4+ T cells sorted from blood. This sample's subset: CD45RA+ positively selected. This clonotype was sampled from a man aged 18 to 30 in good health. This CDR3 reads CASSYDSANEKLFF. The CDR3, as DNA: TGTGCCAGCAGCTATGACAGCGCGAATGAAAAACTGTTTTTT.